This TCR beta chain was documented in a study of OX40 agonist ivuxolimab in advanced cancers. Study context: In this trial design, patients received ivuxolimab intravenously at 0.01 to 10 mg/kg every 2 weeks. Study findings and constraints: Clonal expansion was among the lowest in partial responders at 0.1-3.0 mg/kg, especially CD8+.

Using immunoSEQ multiplex PCR, the repertoire was profiled, and TCRdb retains in-frame clones only, with some absent. The sample records about 80,000 clones, approximately 86% being singletons. As concerns this clone: What it recognizes is unknown.

Blood was sampled at baseline, cycle 4 day 1, and cycle 7 day 1. This receptor was obtained from an adult with an advanced solid tumor such as melanoma, head and neck, liver or kidney cancer. The material was CD4+ or CD8+ T cells sorted from blood, obtained in a trial of the OX40 agonist ivuxolimab.

DNA for the CDR3: TGTGCCAGTAGCAGGGTTGTTACCGGGGAGCTGTTTTTT. Its protein is CASSRVVTGELFF. The rearrangement links TRBV19 to TRBJ2-2; a weak D match, TRBD1 (5 bases). V lost 6 bases, J lost 5 bases, and 10 bases lay in between. The V gene's germline CDR1 is LNHDA and CDR2 SQIVND (reference sequence). The CDR3 loop spans 13 amino acids.